Each of the 11 T cell receptor beta chains below was sequenced from the same sample in a study of T cells in tuberculosis. Time point given: new active TB diagnosis, blood taken before or within 7 days of starting treatment. Data came from immunoSEQ multiplex PCR; TCRdb stores just in-frame clones and leaves some out. Seen here are around 30,000 clones, 80% to 95% observed once, and the top ten hold 10% to 12%. Source: PBMCs, taken at tuberculosis diagnosis. Receptors were obtained from an adult with tuberculosis.

This chain links TRBV11-2 with TRBJ2-4; maybe TRBD1 (5 bases). Per germline, CDR1 SGHAT and CDR2 FQNNGV. There are 14 residues in the CDR3. V was cut by 5 bases and J by 0 bases, with 8 bases left in between. The CDR3 here is CASSPQVAKNIQYF. CDR3 coding DNA: TGTGCCAGCAGCCCACAGGTAGCCAAAAACATTCAGTACTTC.

This clone has only one observation. The chain joins TRBV5-4 to TRBJ1-1, with a tentative D call TRBD1 (5 bases). This CDR3 comprises 13 residues. V lost 0 bases and J 8 bases, leaving 11 bases between the germline ends. Per the germline V gene, CDR1 is SGHNT and CDR2 is YYREEE (reference sequence). The CDR3 protein is CASSLATDQEAFF. CDR3 bases: TGTGCCAGCAGCTTGGCGACAGACCAAGAAGCTTTCTTT.

The chain links TRBV5-1 to TRBJ2-5, with 7 bases identical to TRBD2. V dropped 3 bases and J dropped 3; count of bases not matched to a gene: 11. Germline V gene lookup returns CDR1 SGHRS and CDR2 YFSETQ. The CDR3 has 16 residues. This CDR3 is CASSSEAGWGEETQYF. The CDR3 DNA is TGCGCCAGCAGCTCGGAAGCGGGATGGGGGGAAGAGACCCAGTACTTC.

The chain combines TRBV4-1 with TRBJ1-3; the D is unclear. The germline CDR1 and CDR2 sequences are MGHRA and YSYEKL. This CDR3 region has 15 residues. V shed 0 bases and J shed 1 base, with 7 bases lying between them. This CDR3 is CASSQDGSSGNTIYF. DNA of the CDR3: TGCGCCAGCAGCCAAGACGGGTCATCTGGAAACACCATATATTTT.

The gene calls are TRBV5-1 and TRBJ2-3, with D possibly matching TRBD2 (6 bases). CDR1 and CDR2 (germline): SGHRS, YFSETQ. There are 14 residues in the CDR3. The V gene lost 2 bases and the J gene lost 2 bases, with 9 bases spanning the gap. The DNA for the CDR3 is TGCGCCAGCAGCTTTGCGGGGACCACAGATACGCAGTATTTT. Its protein is CASSFAGTTDTQYF.

There are a few counts of this clone. J is TRBJ1-2 and V is TRBV7-2; the D is unclear. CDR3 length: 13 residues. Trimming shortened V by 5 bases and J by 7 bases, and 14 bases separated the two germline ends. In germline, CDR1 is SGHTA, CDR2 FQGNSA. The CDR3 DNA reads TGTGCCAGCAGCCAAGCATTTTCACGTGGCTACACCTTC. This codes for CASSQAFSRGYTF.

The chain links TRBV7-2 to TRBJ2-7, with 7 bases lining up with TRBD2. The V gene end was trimmed by 5 bases and the J gene end by 2 bases; junction bases not matched to a gene: 6. Germline CDR1 SGHTA, CDR2 FQGNSA. This CDR3 has 14 amino acids. The CDR3 nucleotides read TGTGCCAGCAGCACCTCCGGGGGGACCTACGAGCAGTACTTC. It is translated as CASSTSGGTYEQYF.

The chain uses TRBV6-1 and TRBJ2-3, with 7 bases aligning to TRBD1. The CDR3 sequence is 16 residues long. V lost 3 bases and J lost 7; bases outside the gene matches: 13. The germline V gene encodes CDR1 MNHNS and CDR2 SASEGT. The DNA of the CDR3 is TGTGCCAGCAGTGAGGATGGACAGGTGCCCTTCTATACGCAGTATTTT. Translated, it gives CASSEDGQVPFYTQYF.

The chain recombines TRBV7-2 with TRBJ2-3; 7 nucleotides line up with TRBD2. V was clipped by 6 bases and J by 0 bases; unmatched bases: 9. From germline, CDR1 is SGHTA and CDR2 FQGNSA. The CDR3 has 16 residues. The CDR3 sequence: CASRFQGAGSTDTQYF. CDR3 nucleotides: TGTGCCAGCAGGTTTCAAGGAGCGGGAAGCACAGATACGCAGTATTTT. The entire variable domain, with the rest obtained from reference TRBV7-2 and TRBJ2-3, is as follows: GAGVSQSPSNKVTEKGKDVELRCDPISGHTALYWYRQSLGQGLEFLIYFQGNSAPDKSGLPSDRFSAERTGGSVSTLTIQRTQQEDSAVYLCASRFQGAGSTDTQYFGPGTRLTVL.

The rearrangement joins TRBV4-1 to TRBJ1-1; 7 bases are a match to TRBD1. The CDR3 sequence is 14 residues long. Germline CDR1 and CDR2: MGHRA and YSYEKL. The ends lost 5 bases at V and 7 bases at J; junction bases unmatched: 10. CDR3 in DNA: TGCGCCAGCAGCTTAACTCGACAGGGACGTGAAGCTTTCTTT. Amino acid sequence: CASSLTRQGREAFF.

Note on this clone: One end of the junction varies from germline; a read error may be responsible. The V gene is TRBV5-4, the J gene TRBJ1-2; possible D gene TRBD1, 5 bases. This CDR3 is 14 amino acids long. Germline CDR1 reads SGHNT; CDR2 reads YYREEE (reference sequence). The CDR3 here is CASSFGWGGPWDVF. The CDR3 region has the DNA TGTGCCAGCAGCTTCGGTTGGGGGGGTCCGTGGGATGTCTTC.